This is a list of T cell receptor beta chains from one sample in a study of cytomegalovirus exposure and HLA in healthy donors. Produced via immunoSEQ multiplex PCR; TCRdb's table is partial and in-frame only. The sample consists of roughly 230,000 clones, roughly 88% of them appearing once. Material for sequencing was PBMCs. These receptor sequences come from a woman aged 30 to 39 in good health and CMV-seronegative. Each CDR3 is given with its conserved first and last residue. Fields, in order: V gene, D gene, clone size, J gene, CDR3 length, CDR3 DNA, CDR3 protein. D genes are given only for firm matches. Some rows have no size entry. The others give once, few or many, or a class for an expanded clone.

TRBV28	NA	NA	TRBJ1-5	11	TGTGCCAGCAGGTCGAATCAGCCCCAGCATTTT	CASRSNQPQHF
TRBV4-3	NA	NA	TRBJ2-3	16	TGCGCCAGCAGCCAAGTCGTACAGATAAGCACAGATACGCAGTATTTT	CASSQVVQISTDTQYF
TRBV6-5	TRBD1	NA	TRBJ1-2	14	TGTGCCAGCAGTTACTCCGGACAGGGTCTTGGCTACACCTTC	CASSYSGQGLGYTF
TRBV30	TRBD1	NA	TRBJ1-1	15	TGTGCCTGGAGTCCCAAGACAGGGCAGAACACTGAAGCTTTCTTT	CAWSPKTGQNTEAFF
TRBV7-9	NA	few	TRBJ1-1	13	TGTGCCAGCAGCTTAGCGCGAGGCACTGAAGCTTTCTTT	CASSLARGTEAFF
TRBV28	NA	NA	TRBJ2-7	14	TGTGCCAGCAGTTTGCGCCACGGTTCCTACGAGCAGTACTTC	CASSLRHGSYEQYF
TRBV27	TRBD2	NA	TRBJ2-3	14	TGTGCCAGCAGGAAAGCGGGGAGCACAGATACGCAGTATTTT	CASRKAGSTDTQYF
TRBV6-6	NA	NA	TRBJ2-7	12	TGTGCCAGCAGTTACGGGACCTACGAGCAGTACTTC	CASSYGTYEQYF
TRBV5-3	NA	NA	TRBJ2-1	18	TGTGCCAGAAGCGGGACATCCAACCGGCCTAGCGGACACAATGAGCAGTTCTTC	CARSGTSNRPSGHNEQFF
TRBV5-1	NA	NA	TRBJ2-3	15	TGCGCCAGCAGCTCTATAAGTCAGGACACAGATACGCAGTATTTT	CASSSISQDTDTQYF
TRBV9	NA	NA	TRBJ2-3	17	TGTGCCAGCAGCGAGCAAACAGTGACCCCCGGTCCAGATACGCAGTATTTT	CASSEQTVTPGPDTQYF